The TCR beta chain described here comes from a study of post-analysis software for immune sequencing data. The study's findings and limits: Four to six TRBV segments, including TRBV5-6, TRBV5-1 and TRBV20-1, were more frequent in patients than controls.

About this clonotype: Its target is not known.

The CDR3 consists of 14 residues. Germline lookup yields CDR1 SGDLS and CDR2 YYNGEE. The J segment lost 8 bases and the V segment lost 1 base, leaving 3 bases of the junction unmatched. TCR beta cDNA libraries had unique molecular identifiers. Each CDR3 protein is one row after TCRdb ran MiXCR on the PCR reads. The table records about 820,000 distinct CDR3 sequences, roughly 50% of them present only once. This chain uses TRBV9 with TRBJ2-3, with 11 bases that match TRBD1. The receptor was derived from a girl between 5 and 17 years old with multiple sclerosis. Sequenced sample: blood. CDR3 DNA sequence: TGTGCCAGCAGCGTATGGACAGGGGGCGTTACGCAGTATTTT. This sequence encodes CASSVWTGGVTQYF. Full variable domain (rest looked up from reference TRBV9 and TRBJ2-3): DSGVTQTPKHLITATGQRVTLRCSPRSGDLSVYWYQQSLDQGLQFLIQYYNGEERAKGNILERFSAQQFPDLHSELNLSSLELGDSALYFCASSVWTGGVTQYFGPGTRLTVL.